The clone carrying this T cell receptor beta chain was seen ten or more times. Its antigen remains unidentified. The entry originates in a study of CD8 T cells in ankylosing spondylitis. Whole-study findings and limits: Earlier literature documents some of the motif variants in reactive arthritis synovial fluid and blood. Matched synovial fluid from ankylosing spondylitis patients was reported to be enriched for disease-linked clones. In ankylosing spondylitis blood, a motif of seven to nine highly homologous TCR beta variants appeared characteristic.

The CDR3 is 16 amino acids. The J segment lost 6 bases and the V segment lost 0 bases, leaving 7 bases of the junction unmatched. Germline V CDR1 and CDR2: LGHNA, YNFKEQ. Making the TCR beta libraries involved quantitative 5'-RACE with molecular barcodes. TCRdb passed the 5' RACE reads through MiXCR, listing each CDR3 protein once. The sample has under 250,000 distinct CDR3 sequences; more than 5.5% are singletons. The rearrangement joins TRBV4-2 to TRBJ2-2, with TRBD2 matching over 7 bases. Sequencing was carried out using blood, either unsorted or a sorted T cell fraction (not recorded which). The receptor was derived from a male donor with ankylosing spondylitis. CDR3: CASSQDALAAAGELFF. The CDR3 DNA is TGTGCCAGCAGCCAAGATGCCCTAGCGGCAGCCGGGGAGCTGTTTTTT.